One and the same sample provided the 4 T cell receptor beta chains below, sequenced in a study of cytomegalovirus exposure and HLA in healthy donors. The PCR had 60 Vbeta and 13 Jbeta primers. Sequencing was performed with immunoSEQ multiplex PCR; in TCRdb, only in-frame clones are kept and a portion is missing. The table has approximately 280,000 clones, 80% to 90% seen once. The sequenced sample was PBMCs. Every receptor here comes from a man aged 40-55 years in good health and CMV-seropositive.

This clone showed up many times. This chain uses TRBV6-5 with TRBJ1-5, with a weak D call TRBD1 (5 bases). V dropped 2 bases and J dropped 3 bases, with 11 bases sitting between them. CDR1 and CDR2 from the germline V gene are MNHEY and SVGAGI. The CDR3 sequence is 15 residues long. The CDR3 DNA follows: TGTGCCAGCAGTTACGGGGACTCCGTCAATCAGCCCCAGCATTTT. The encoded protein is CASSYGDSVNQPQHF.

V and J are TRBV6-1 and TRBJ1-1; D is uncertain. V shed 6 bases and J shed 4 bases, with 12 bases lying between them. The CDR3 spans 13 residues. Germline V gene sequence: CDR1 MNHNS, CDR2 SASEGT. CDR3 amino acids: CASSYRSGTEAFF. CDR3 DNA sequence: TGTGCCAGCAGCTACAGAAGTGGCACTGAAGCTTTCTTT.

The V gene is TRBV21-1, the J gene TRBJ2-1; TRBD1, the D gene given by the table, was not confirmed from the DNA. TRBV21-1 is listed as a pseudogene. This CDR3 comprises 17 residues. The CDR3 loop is CASSQPPWGTVYNEQFF. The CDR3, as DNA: TGTGCCAGCAGCCAACCCCCTTGGGGGACAGTATACAATGAGCAGTTCTTC.

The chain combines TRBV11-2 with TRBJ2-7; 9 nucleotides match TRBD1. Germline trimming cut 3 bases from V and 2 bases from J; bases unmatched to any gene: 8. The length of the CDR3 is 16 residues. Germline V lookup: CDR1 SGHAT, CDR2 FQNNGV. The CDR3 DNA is TGTGCCAGCAGCTTTAATTTCGGGACAGGGACCTACGAGCAGTACTTC. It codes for CASSFNFGTGTYEQYF.